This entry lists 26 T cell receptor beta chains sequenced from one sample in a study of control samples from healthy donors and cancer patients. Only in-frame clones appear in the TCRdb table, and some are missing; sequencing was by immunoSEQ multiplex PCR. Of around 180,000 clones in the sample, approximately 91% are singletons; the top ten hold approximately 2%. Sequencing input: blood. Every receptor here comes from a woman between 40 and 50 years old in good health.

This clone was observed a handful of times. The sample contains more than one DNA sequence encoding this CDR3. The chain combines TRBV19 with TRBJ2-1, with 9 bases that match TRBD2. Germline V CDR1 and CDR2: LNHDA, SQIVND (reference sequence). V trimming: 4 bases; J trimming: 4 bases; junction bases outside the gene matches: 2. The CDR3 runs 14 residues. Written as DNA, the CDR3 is TGTGCCAGTAGTAGCGGGGGGGATTACAATGAGCAGTTCTTC. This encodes CASSSGGDYNEQFF.

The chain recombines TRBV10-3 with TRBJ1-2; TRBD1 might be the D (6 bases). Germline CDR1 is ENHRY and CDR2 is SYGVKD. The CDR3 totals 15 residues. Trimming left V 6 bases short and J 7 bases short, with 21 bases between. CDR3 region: CAIRGGPGEASGYTF. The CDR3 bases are TGTGCCATCAGAGGTGGTCCAGGGGAGGCGAGTGGCTACACCTTC.

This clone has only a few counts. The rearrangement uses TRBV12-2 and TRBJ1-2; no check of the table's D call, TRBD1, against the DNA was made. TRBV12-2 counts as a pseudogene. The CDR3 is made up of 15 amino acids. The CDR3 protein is CASRLTGVNNYGYTF. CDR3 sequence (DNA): TGTGCAAGTCGCTTGACAGGGGTTAATAACTATGGCTACACCTTC.

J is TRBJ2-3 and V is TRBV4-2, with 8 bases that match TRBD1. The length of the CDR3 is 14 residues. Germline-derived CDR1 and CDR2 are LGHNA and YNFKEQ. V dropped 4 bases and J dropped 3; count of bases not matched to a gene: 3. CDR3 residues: CASSLTGGTDTQYF. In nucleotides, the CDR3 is TGTGCCAGCAGCCTCACAGGGGGGACAGATACGCAGTATTTT.

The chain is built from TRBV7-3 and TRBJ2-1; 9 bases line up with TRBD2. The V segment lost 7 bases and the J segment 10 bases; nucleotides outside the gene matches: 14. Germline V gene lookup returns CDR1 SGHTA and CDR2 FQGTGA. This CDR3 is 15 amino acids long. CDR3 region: CASNAGSGGLKEQFF. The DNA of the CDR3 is TGTGCCAGCAACGCGGGGAGCGGGGGGCTGAAGGAGCAGTTCTTC.

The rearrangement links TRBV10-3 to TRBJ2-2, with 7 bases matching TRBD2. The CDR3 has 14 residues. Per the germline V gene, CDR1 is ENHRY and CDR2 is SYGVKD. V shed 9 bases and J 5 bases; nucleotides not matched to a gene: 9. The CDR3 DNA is TGTGCCATAGGGGCAGGGCGGGGGACCGGGGAGCTGTTTTTT. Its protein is CAIGAGRGTGELFF.

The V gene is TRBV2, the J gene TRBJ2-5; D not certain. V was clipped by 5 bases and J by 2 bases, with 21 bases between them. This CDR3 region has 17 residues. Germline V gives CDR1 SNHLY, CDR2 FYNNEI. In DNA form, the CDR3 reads TGTGCCAGCAGTCCCTCCCTCCGTTTGGAGCCTCAAGAGACCCAGTACTTC. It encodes CASSPSLRLEPQETQYF.

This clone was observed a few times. For the CDR3, the DNA is TGCGCCAGCAGTGAGTGGACCACCGGGCCCTACAATGAGCAGTTCTTC. Translated: CASSEWTTGPYNEQFF. The rearrangement links TRBV10-1 to TRBJ2-1; D is undetermined. V gave up 1 base and J gave up 2 bases, with 12 bases separating them. There are 16 residues in the CDR3. Per the germline V gene, CDR1 is WNHNN and CDR2 is SYGVQD (reference sequence).

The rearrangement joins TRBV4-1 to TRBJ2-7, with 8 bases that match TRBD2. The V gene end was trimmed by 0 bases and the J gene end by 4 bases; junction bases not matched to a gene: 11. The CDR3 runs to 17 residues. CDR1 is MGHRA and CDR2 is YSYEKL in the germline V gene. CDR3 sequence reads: CASSQDGRGGLPYEQYF. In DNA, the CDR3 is TGCGCCAGCAGCCAAGATGGACGGGGGGGCCTTCCGTACGAGCAGTACTTC.

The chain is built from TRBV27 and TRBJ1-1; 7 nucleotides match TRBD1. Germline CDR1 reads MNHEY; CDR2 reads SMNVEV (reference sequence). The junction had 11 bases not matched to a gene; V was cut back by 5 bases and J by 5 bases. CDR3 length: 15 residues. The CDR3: CASSTYRGGKTEAFF. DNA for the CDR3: TGTGCCAGCAGTACCTACAGGGGTGGGAAAACTGAAGCTTTCTTT.

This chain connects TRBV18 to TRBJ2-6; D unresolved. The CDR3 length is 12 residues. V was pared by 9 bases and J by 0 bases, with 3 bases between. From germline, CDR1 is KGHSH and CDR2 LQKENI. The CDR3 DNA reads TGTGCCAGTTTCTCTGGGGCCAACGTCCTGACTTTC. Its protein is CASFSGANVLTF.

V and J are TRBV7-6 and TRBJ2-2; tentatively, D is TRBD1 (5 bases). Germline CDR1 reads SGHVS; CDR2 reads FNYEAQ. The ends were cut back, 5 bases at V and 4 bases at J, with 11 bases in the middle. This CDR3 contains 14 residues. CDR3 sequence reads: CASSAQQGTGELFF. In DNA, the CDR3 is TGTGCCAGCAGCGCGCAGCAGGGCACCGGGGAGCTGTTTTTT.

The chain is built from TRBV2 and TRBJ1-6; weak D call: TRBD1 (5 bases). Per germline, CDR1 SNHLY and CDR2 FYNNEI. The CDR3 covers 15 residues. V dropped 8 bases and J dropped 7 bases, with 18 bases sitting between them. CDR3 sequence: CASGTTAAPNSPLHF. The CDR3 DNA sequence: TGTGCCAGCGGGACGACAGCCGCGCCAAATTCACCCCTCCACTTT.

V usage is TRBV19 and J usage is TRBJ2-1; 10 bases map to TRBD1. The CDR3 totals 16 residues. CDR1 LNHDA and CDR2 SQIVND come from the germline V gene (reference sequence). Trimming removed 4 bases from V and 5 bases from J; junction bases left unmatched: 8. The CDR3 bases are TGTGCCAGTAGTACGGGACAGGGGAAGGTAAACAATGAGCAGTTCTTC. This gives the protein CASSTGQGKVNNEQFF.

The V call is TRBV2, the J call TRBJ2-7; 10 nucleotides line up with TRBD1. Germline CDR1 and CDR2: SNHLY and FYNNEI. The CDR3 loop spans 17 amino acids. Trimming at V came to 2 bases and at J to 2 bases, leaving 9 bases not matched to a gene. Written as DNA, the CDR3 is TGTGCCAGCAGTGAATTTCTGGGACAGGGGACCACCTACGAGCAGTACTTC. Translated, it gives CASSEFLGQGTTYEQYF.

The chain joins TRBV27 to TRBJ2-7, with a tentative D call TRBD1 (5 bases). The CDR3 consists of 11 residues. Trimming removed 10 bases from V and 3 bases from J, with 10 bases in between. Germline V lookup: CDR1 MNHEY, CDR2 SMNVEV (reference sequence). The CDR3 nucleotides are TGTGCCACTCAGGGCGTCTACGAGCAGTACTTC. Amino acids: CATQGVYEQYF.

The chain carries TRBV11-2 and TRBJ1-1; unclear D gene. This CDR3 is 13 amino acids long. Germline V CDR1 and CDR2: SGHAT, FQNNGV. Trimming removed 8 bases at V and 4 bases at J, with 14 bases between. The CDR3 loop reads CASLPGGGTEAFF. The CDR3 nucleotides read TGTGCCAGCCTCCCGGGAGGCGGCACTGAAGCTTTCTTT.

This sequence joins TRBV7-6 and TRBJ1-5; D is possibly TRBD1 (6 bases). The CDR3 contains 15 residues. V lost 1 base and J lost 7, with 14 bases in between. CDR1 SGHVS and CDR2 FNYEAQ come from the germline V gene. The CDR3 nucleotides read TGTGCCAGCAGCTTAGAGCCCAGGGGTACCCAGCCCCAGCATTTT. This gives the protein CASSLEPRGTQPQHF.

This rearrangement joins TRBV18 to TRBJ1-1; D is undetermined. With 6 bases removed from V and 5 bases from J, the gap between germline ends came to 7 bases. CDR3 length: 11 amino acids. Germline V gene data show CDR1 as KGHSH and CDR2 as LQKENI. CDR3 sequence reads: CASSSGTEAFF. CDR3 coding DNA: TGTGCCAGCTCTAGTGGGACTGAAGCTTTCTTT.

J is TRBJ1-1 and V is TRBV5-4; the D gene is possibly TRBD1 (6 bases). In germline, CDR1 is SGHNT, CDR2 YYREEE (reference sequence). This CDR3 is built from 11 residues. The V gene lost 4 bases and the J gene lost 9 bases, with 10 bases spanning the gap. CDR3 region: CASSLQGKAFF. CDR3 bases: TGTGCCAGCAGCCTACAGGGCAAAGCTTTCTTT.

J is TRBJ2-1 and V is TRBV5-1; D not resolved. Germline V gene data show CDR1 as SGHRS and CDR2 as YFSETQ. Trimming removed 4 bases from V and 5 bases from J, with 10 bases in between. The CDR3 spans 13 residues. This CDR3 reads CASSANSDNEQFF. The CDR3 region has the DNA TGCGCCAGCAGCGCAAACAGTGACAATGAGCAGTTCTTC. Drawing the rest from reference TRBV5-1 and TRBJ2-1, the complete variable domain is KAGVTQTPRYLIKTRGQQVTLSCSPISGHRSVSWYQQTPGQGLQFLFEYFSETQRNKGNFPGRFSGRQFSNSRSEMNVSTLELGDSALYLCASSANSDNEQFFGPGTRLTVL.

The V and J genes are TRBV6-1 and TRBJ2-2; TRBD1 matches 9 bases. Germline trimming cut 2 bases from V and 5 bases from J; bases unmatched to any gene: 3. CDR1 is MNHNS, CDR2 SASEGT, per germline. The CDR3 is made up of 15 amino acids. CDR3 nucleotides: TGTGCCAGCAGTGAACAGACAGGGGGGACCGGGGAGCTGTTTTTT. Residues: CASSEQTGGTGELFF.

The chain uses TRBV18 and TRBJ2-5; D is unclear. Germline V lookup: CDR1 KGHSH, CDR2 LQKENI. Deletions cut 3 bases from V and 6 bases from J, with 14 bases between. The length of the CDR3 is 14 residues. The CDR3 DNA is TGTGCCAGCTCACCTACGGCTATGGAAAAGACCCAGTACTTC. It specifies CASSPTAMEKTQYF.

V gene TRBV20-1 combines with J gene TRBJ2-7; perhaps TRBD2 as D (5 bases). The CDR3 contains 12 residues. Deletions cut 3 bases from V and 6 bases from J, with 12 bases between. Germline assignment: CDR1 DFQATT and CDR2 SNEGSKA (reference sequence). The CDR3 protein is CSASPFAGEQYF. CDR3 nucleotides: TGCAGTGCTAGTCCCTTTGCGGGCGAGCAGTACTTC.

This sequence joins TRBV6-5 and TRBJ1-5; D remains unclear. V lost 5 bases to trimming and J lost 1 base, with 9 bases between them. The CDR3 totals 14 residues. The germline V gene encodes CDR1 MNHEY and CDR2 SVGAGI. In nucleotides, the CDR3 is TGTGCCAGCAGTACCTTACGGAGCAATCAGCCCCAGCATTTT. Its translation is CASSTLRSNQPQHF.

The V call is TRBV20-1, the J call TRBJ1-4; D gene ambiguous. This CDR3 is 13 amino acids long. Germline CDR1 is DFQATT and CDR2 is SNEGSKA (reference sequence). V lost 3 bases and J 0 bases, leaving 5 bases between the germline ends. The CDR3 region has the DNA TGCAGTGCTAGTGTGTCAACTAATGAAAAACTGTTTTTT. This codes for CSASVSTNEKLFF.